Following are 26 T cell receptor beta chains from one sample sequenced in a study of T cell responses to AZD1222 COVID-19 vaccine. TCRdb's table, derived via immunoSEQ multiplex PCR, lists solely in-frame clones and lacks some. The sample holds 180,000 or so clones; about 89% are singletons and the top ten take approximately 1.6%. Sequenced material: peripheral blood, taken on day 0 of AZD1222 vaccination. The origin of the receptors is an adult in good health.

Only a few counts were recorded for this clone. The chain's CDR3 is CASSYGWGGGNQPQHF. The CDR3 DNA is TGTGCCAGCAGTTACGGATGGGGAGGGGGCAATCAGCCCCAGCATTTT. This chain links TRBV6-2 or TRBV6-3 with TRBJ1-5; D may be TRBD1 (5 bases). V was pared by 2 bases and J by 2 bases, with 13 bases between. The length of the CDR3 is 16 residues. CDR1 MNHEY and CDR2 SVGEGT come from the germline V gene.

This sequence joins TRBV19 and TRBJ2-2; 7 positions agree with TRBD1. The junction had 5 bases not matched to a gene; V was cut back by 6 bases and J by 4 bases. The CDR3 covers 14 residues. Germline values: CDR1 LNHDA, CDR2 SQIVND (reference sequence). In DNA, the CDR3 is TGTGCCAGTAGCTTGTCAGGGGGCACCGGGGAGCTGTTTTTT. It encodes CASSLSGGTGELFF.

The chain links TRBV28 to TRBJ2-2; 10 bases match TRBD2. The CDR3 sequence is 17 residues long. After removal of 3 bases from V and 5 bases from J, the junction contained 9 bases not matched to a gene. CDR1 MDHEN and CDR2 SYDVKM come from the germline V gene. CDR3 sequence: CASSFTQRGGKTGELFF. CDR3 sequence (DNA): TGTGCCAGCAGTTTTACACAGCGGGGGGGAAAAACCGGGGAGCTGTTTTTT.

The rearrangement joins TRBV7-9 to TRBJ2-7; D gene ambiguous. Trimming shortened V by 2 bases and J by 2 bases, and 7 bases separated the two germline ends. In germline, CDR1 is SEHNR, CDR2 FQNEAQ (reference sequence). This CDR3 contains 13 residues. The CDR3, as DNA: TGTGCCAGCAGCTTAAGGAGCCCCTACGAGCAGTACTTC. Amino acid sequence: CASSLRSPYEQYF. The whole variable domain, filled in from reference TRBV7-9 and TRBJ2-7, reads DTGVSQNPRHKITKRGQNVTFRCDPISEHNRLYWYRQTLGQGPEFLTYFQNEAQLEKSRLLSDRFSAERPKGSFSTLEIQRTEQGDSAMYLCASSLRSPYEQYFGPGTRLTVT.

This clone was observed a few times. The V gene is TRBV6-4, the J gene TRBJ2-1; weak D call: TRBD2 (6 bases). The CDR3 loop spans 13 amino acids. Germline CDR1 MRHNA, CDR2 SNTAGT. Trimming stripped 0 bases from V and 7 bases from J, with 7 bases between. CDR3 in amino acids: CASSDSAGNEQFF. The CDR3 DNA sequence: TGTGCCAGCAGTGACTCCGCGGGGAATGAGCAGTTCTTC.

J is TRBJ2-1 and V is TRBV11-3, with a tentative D call TRBD1 (6 bases). The CDR3 is 15 residues long. Trimming cost V 3 bases and J 3 bases, with 12 bases left between them. Germline CDR1 reads SGHNT; CDR2 reads YENEEA. The CDR3 DNA is TGTGCCAGCAGCTTCGAAGGGGGAATCTACAATGAGCAGTTCTTC. This translates into CASSFEGGIYNEQFF.

This clone was detected only a few times. The chain recombines TRBV11-3 with TRBJ2-2; D unresolved. There are 14 residues in the CDR3. V dropped 3 bases and J dropped 5 bases, with 10 bases sitting between them. Germline lookup yields CDR1 SGHNT and CDR2 YENEEA. This CDR3 is CASSFMTETGELFF. Written as DNA, the CDR3 is TGTGCCAGCAGCTTCATGACGGAGACCGGGGAGCTGTTTTTT. The full variable domain, in which reference TRBV11-3 and TRBJ2-2 provide the parts outside the CDR3, is EAGVVQSPRYKIIEKKQPVAFWCNPISGHNTLYWYLQNLGQGPELLIRYENEEAVDDSQLPKDRFSAERLKGVDSTLKIQPAELGDSAVYLCASSFMTETGELFFGEGSRLTVL.

This clone was detected a few times. This chain joins TRBV6-4 and TRBJ2-1, with 11 nucleotides matching TRBD1. Germline CDR1 reads MRHNA; CDR2 reads SNTAGT. V shed 2 bases and J 6 bases; nucleotides not matched to a gene: 0. The CDR3 extends over 14 amino acids. As DNA, the CDR3 is TGTGCCAGCAGTGACGGGACAGGGGGCAATGAGCAGTTCTTC. It is translated as CASSDGTGGNEQFF.

The V call is TRBV6-2 or TRBV6-3, the J call TRBJ2-7; 8 bases are a match to TRBD2. This CDR3 spans 15 amino acids. Per germline, CDR1 MNHEY and CDR2 SVGEGT. V was clipped by 5 bases and J by 3 bases; unmatched bases: 9. The CDR3: CASSQPGLVIYEQYF. CDR3 nucleotide sequence: TGTGCCAGCAGTCAACCGGGACTAGTTATCTACGAGCAGTACTTC.

The chain links TRBV4-2 to TRBJ2-6; TRBD1 might be the D (6 bases). The CDR3 extends over 19 amino acids. Germline V CDR1 and CDR2: LGHNA, YNFKEQ. The ends were cut back, 0 bases at V and 2 bases at J, with 17 bases in the middle. CDR3 sequence: CASSQENSAGAAGANVLTF. The CDR3 nucleotides read TGTGCCAGCAGCCAAGAAAACTCGGCAGGGGCGGCTGGGGCCAACGTCCTGACTTTC.

The chain links TRBV5-1 to TRBJ2-3; 13 bases are a match to TRBD2. Germline V CDR1 and CDR2: SGHRS, YFSETQ. CDR3 size: 16 residues. The J segment lost 5 bases and the V segment lost 4 bases, leaving 7 bases of the junction unmatched. CDR3 nucleotides: TGCGCCAGCAGCACTAGCGGGGGGGCCCGGGAAGATACGCAGTATTTT. It specifies CASSTSGGAREDTQYF.

Written as DNA, the CDR3 is TGTGCCAGCAGCGTAGCCGGGACAGGGTATTACACCGGGGAGCTGTTTTTT. Its translation: CASSVAGTGYYTGELFF. The rearrangement joins TRBV9 to TRBJ2-2; 9 positions agree with TRBD1. V was pared by 0 bases and J by 3 bases, with 6 bases of the junction left unmatched. CDR1 and CDR2 from the germline V gene are SGDLS and YYNGEE. This CDR3 comprises 17 residues.

This sequence joins TRBV9 and TRBJ2-1; 10 bases are a match to TRBD2. V dropped 0 bases and J dropped 0; count of bases not matched to a gene: 18. This CDR3 has 22 amino acids. CDR1 and CDR2 from the germline V gene are SGDLS and YYNGEE. The CDR3 DNA follows: TGTGCCAGCAGCGTAGCCCCCCTCGGGGCTAGCGGGGGCCTAAGCTCCTACAATGAGCAGTTCTTC. Protein product: CASSVAPLGASGGLSSYNEQFF.

This clone showed up many times. V is TRBV6-5 and J is TRBJ2-7; the D call may be TRBD1 or TRBD2 (5 bases each). The V gene lost 7 bases and the J gene lost 0 bases, with 16 bases spanning the gap. The CDR3 is made up of 15 amino acids. The germline CDR1 and CDR2 sequences are MNHEY and SVGAGI. Here the CDR3 DNA reads TGTGCCAGCATGGGGACGTGGGCCCACTCCTACGAGCAGTACTTC. Translating it yields CASMGTWAHSYEQYF.

This chain joins TRBV4-3 and TRBJ2-7; D tentatively reads TRBD1 or TRBD2 (5 bases each). V lost 0 bases, J lost 3 bases, and 15 bases lay in between. CDR3 length: 16 amino acids. CDR1 is LGHNA and CDR2 is YSLEER in the germline V gene. CDR3 sequence reads: CASSQDSRAGSYEQYF. CDR3 nucleotide sequence: TGCGCCAGCAGCCAAGATTCCCGGGCAGGGAGCTACGAGCAGTACTTC.

The V call is TRBV3-1 (or the pseudogene TRBV3-2), the J call TRBJ2-5; D may match TRBD1 or TRBD2 (6 bases each). The germline CDR1 and CDR2 sequences are LGHDT and YNNKEL (reference sequence). V shed 0 bases and J shed 4 bases, with 12 bases lying between them. The CDR3 is 15 residues long. As DNA, the CDR3 is TGTGCCAGCAGCCAAGATCCGGGGGCTGGAGAGACCCAGTACTTC. Amino acids: CASSQDPGAGETQYF.

This chain connects TRBV7-2 to TRBJ2-7, with TRBD2 identical over 9 bases. The V gene end was trimmed by 4 bases and the J gene end by 3 bases; junction bases not matched to a gene: 4. Germline V CDR1 and CDR2: SGHTA, FQGNSA. CDR3 length: 14 residues. CDR3 protein: CASSWQRGVYEQYF. The DNA for the CDR3 is TGTGCCAGCAGCTGGCAGCGGGGGGTCTACGAGCAGTACTTC.

J is TRBJ1-6 and V is TRBV6-1; unclear D gene. The germline CDR1 and CDR2 sequences are MNHNS and SASEGT. The germline V and J ends were trimmed by 1 base and 0 bases, with 7 bases remaining between them. The CDR3 consists of 16 residues. CDR3 sequence reads: CASSEGDLSYNSPLHF. The CDR3 DNA reads TGTGCCAGCAGTGAAGGAGACCTCTCCTATAATTCACCCCTCCACTTT.

This sequence joins TRBV5-1 and TRBJ1-2; no firm D call. There are 14 residues in the CDR3. The germline CDR1 and CDR2 sequences are SGHRS and YFSETQ. Trimming removed 0 bases from V and 5 bases from J, with 11 bases in between. CDR3 loop: CASSLGSGSYGYTF. Written as DNA, the CDR3 is TGCGCCAGCAGCTTGGGTTCGGGATCATATGGCTACACCTTC.

This chain links TRBV7-9 with TRBJ1-3, with a possible D match to TRBD1 (5 bases). In germline, CDR1 is SEHNR, CDR2 FQNEAQ (reference sequence). CDR3 length: 13 residues. V gave up 5 bases and J gave up 2 bases, with 7 bases separating them. CDR3 loop: CASSGTAGNTIYF. The CDR3 region has the DNA TGTGCCAGCAGCGGGACGGCTGGAAACACCATATATTTT.

J is TRBJ1-2 and V is TRBV19; D perhaps matches TRBD1 (6 bases). V gave up 1 base and J gave up 2 bases, with 17 bases separating them. The CDR3 is 17 residues long. Germline V gene lookup returns CDR1 LNHDA and CDR2 SQIVND (reference sequence). The chain's CDR3 is CASSIVQGPHLNYGYTF. In nucleotides, the CDR3 is TGTGCCAGTAGTATAGTCCAGGGGCCACACCTCAACTATGGCTACACCTTC.

The chain uses TRBV18 and TRBJ2-2; 11 nucleotides line up with TRBD1. V was clipped by 2 bases and J by 5 bases; unmatched bases: 1. The CDR3 covers 15 residues. CDR1 and CDR2 from the germline V gene are KGHSH and LQKENI. The CDR3, as DNA: TGTGCCAGCTCACCAGGACAGGGGGCTACCGGGGAGCTGTTTTTT. This codes for CASSPGQGATGELFF.

This clone was observed a single time. V usage is TRBV7-9 and J usage is TRBJ1-6; 7 bases match TRBD1. The CDR3 totals 14 residues. Germline V gene data show CDR1 as SEHNR and CDR2 as FQNEAQ (reference sequence). Losses at the gene ends were 6 bases for V and 3 bases for J; bases not matched to a gene: 2. CDR3 nucleotides: TGTGCCAGCAGTCGGGACAGCTATAATTCACCCCTCCACTTT. This encodes CASSRDSYNSPLHF. Looking up the rest from reference TRBV7-9 and TRBJ1-6 gives the full variable domain: DTGVSQNPRHKITKRGQNVTFRCDPISEHNRLYWYRQTLGQGPEFLTYFQNEAQLEKSRLLSDRFSAERPKGSFSTLEIQRTEQGDSAMYLCASSRDSYNSPLHFGNGTRLTVT.

The J gene is TRBJ2-1, the V gene TRBV6-2 or TRBV6-3; the match to TRBD2 covers 12 bases. V was pared by 4 bases and J by 9 bases, with 10 bases of the junction left unmatched. Looked up from germline, CDR1 is MNHEY and CDR2 is SVGEGT. CDR3 length equals 16 residues. The CDR3 protein is CASSSRTGTSGPEQFF. In DNA form, the CDR3 reads TGTGCCAGCAGTTCCAGAACCGGGACTAGCGGGCCTGAGCAGTTCTTC.

The table lists this clone with a few counts. The CDR3 nucleotides are TGTGCCAGCAGTGGACAGGGCATCTACGAGCAGTACGTC. This sequence encodes CASSGQGIYEQYV. V usage is TRBV28 and J usage is TRBJ2-7; 8 bases are shared with TRBD1. The germline CDR1 and CDR2 sequences are MDHEN and SYDVKM. The CDR3 length is 13 residues. V lost 5 bases to trimming and J lost 3 bases; unmatched junction nucleotides: 3.

The rearrangement links TRBV24-1 to TRBJ1-6; D is possibly TRBD1 (6 bases). Germline values: CDR1 KGHDR, CDR2 SFDVKD. The CDR3 sequence is 16 residues long. V shed 4 bases and J shed 4 bases, with 13 bases lying between them. The CDR3 region is CATSDPGQSYNSPLHF. In DNA form, the CDR3 reads TGTGCCACCAGTGACCCCGGACAGAGTTATAATTCACCCCTCCACTTT.